This TCR beta chain was captured by sequencing in a study of cytomegalovirus exposure and HLA in healthy donors. Study outcomes and limitations: Immune exposure was documented only through CMV serostatus. The study listed some 160 cytomegalovirus-associated TCR beta chains. Sequencing depth roughly uniform across donors was assumed in presence/absence analyses. The authors confirmed in vitro that a few CMV-associated chains were specific for CMV antigens.

Points on this clone: Its antigen is not identified.

The CDR3 is 19 amino acids. The V gene's germline CDR1 is KGHSH and CDR2 LQKENI. J lost 6 bases, V lost 6 bases, and 20 bases had no gene match. The primer mix had 60 Vbeta and 13 Jbeta primers. TCRdb's table, derived via immunoSEQ multiplex PCR, lists solely in-frame clones and lacks some. The profile shows 77,000 or so clones, under 80% of them singletons. The chain has TRBV18 and TRBJ2-1; 10 bases align to TRBD2. What was sequenced was PBMCs. This receptor was obtained from a man in his forties or fifties in good health and CMV-seronegative. The CDR3, as DNA: TGTGCCAGCTCCATAAGGCCCGGGACTAGCGAGTGGATACGCAATGAGCAGTTCTTC. It encodes CASSIRPGTSEWIRNEQFF.